A selection of T cell receptor beta chains follows, all from one sample in a study of T cells after yellow fever vaccination. TCRdb fed the 5' RACE reads into MiXCR, producing one record per CDR3 protein. Of about 320,000 distinct CDR3 sequences detected, approximately 4% appear once; the ten largest clones hold 15% to 20%. This sample comprised PBMCs, obtained 15 days after the yellow fever booster vaccination. The receptors come from a man younger than 30 who received the YFV17D yellow fever vaccine. The CDR3 runs from the conserved cysteine through the conserved F or W. A D gene is named only where the DNA matches it firmly. Some rows have no size entry. The others give once, few or many, or a class for an expanded clone.

J: TRBJ2-1; size: few; D: .; V: TRBV20-1; DNA: TGCAGTGCTAGTTCCGGGTCGGAAGGCTACAATGAGCAGTTCTTC; CDR3: CSASSGSEGYNEQFF
J: TRBJ1-1; size: many; D: .; V: TRBV7-2; DNA: TGTGCCAGCCAACACAGGGCAGAAGCTTTCTTT; CDR3: CASQHRAEAFF
J: TRBJ1-1; size: many; D: TRBD1; V: TRBV2; DNA: TGTGCCAGCAGTGGGACAGGGGTCACTGAAGCTTTCTTT; CDR3: CASSGTGVTEAFF
J: TRBJ1-1; size: .; D: TRBD1; V: TRBV3-1; DNA: TGTGCCAGCAGCCAAGGAAACCCGGGACAGGCAATTGAAGCTTTCTTT; CDR3: CASSQGNPGQAIEAFF
J: TRBJ2-5; size: many; D: TRBD1; V: TRBV6-6; DNA: TGTGCCAGCAGTCGCCGGGGGACAGGGCTAAGTAGCGAGACCCAGTACTTC; CDR3: CASSRRGTGLSSETQYF
J: TRBJ1-2; size: .; D: .; V: TRBV6-1; DNA: TGTGCCAGCAGTGAACTACCACAGGGAAACTATGGCTACACCTTC; CDR3: CASSELPQGNYGYTF
J: TRBJ2-4; size: many; D: .; V: TRBV3-1; DNA: TGTGCCAGCAGCCAACGGGACGGAGAAAACATTCAGTACTTC; CDR3: CASSQRDGENIQYF
J: TRBJ1-2; size: .; D: .; V: TRBV7-2; DNA: TGTGCCAGCCGGTATGGAGAGGAACGGGGCTACACCTTC; CDR3: CASRYGEERGYTF
J: TRBJ2-7; size: few; D: .; V: TRBV5-6; DNA: TGTGCCAGCAGCTTGGGACTTAGGGTCAGTGAGCAGTACTTC; CDR3: CASSLGLRVSEQYF
J: TRBJ1-3; size: few; D: .; V: TRBV7-8; DNA: TGTGCCAGCACGACCGTGACGGGCACTGGAAACACCATATATTTT; CDR3: CASTTVTGTGNTIYF
J: TRBJ1-2; size: few; D: TRBD1; V: TRBV19; DNA: TGTGCCAGTCTCAGACGGGGAGGGGGCAACTATGGCTACACCTTC; CDR3: CASLRRGGGNYGYTF
J: TRBJ1-5; size: .; D: .; V: TRBV20-1; DNA: TGCAGTGCTAGAGATATTATGGCAGGGGCCAATCAGCCCCAGCATTTT; CDR3: CSARDIMAGANQPQHF
J: TRBJ1-1; size: few; D: .; V: TRBV4-1; DNA: TGCGCCAGCAGCCAGTTCCGGGCGGGGAAACCTGAAGCTTTCTTT; CDR3: CASSQFRAGKPEAFF
J: TRBJ1-1; size: many; D: .; V: TRBV7-9; DNA: TGTGCCAGCAGCCCCGGCAGCACTGAAGCTTTCTTT; CDR3: CASSPGSTEAFF
J: TRBJ1-6; size: .; D: .; V: TRBV19; DNA: TGTGCCAGTAGTATGGACAGTCGGCGATCACCCCTCCACTTT; CDR3: CASSMDSRRSPLHF
J: TRBJ2-5; size: few; D: TRBD2; V: TRBV7-9; DNA: TGTGCCAGCAGCATAGCCGTAGGCGGGGGGAACCAAGAGACCCAGTACTTC; CDR3: CASSIAVGGGNQETQYF
J: TRBJ1-5; size: few; D: .; V: TRBV24-1; DNA: TGTGCCACCAGTGATATGAATCAGCCCCAGCATTTT; CDR3: CATSDMNQPQHF
J: TRBJ2-2; size: few; D: .; V: TRBV5-1; DNA: TGCGCCAGCAGGATTCAGGGTAACGGGGAGCTGTTTTTT; CDR3: CASRIQGNGELFF
J: TRBJ1-4; size: many; D: .; V: TRBV2; DNA: TGTGCCAGCAGTTTTGCCGAAAAACTGTTTTTT; CDR3: CASSFAEKLFF
J: TRBJ2-1; size: few; D: .; V: TRBV4-1; DNA: TGCGCCAGCAGCCAATGGTCTCTTCCCGATGAGCAGTTCTTC; CDR3: CASSQWSLPDEQFF
J: TRBJ1-5; size: many; D: TRBD1; V: TRBV6-6; DNA: TGTGCCAGCAGTTCAGGGGGCTGGCAGCCCCAGCATTTT; CDR3: CASSSGGWQPQHF
J: TRBJ2-2; size: .; D: .; V: TRBV27; DNA: TGTGCCCTTAGCAGCTTCGCCACCGGGGAGCTGTTTTTT; CDR3: CALSSFATGELFF
J: TRBJ2-1; size: many; D: .; V: TRBV20-1; DNA: TGCAGTGCTAGAGGTGGGCAGGGTAGTGAGTTCTTC; CDR3: CSARGGQGSEFF
J: TRBJ2-2; size: many; D: .; V: TRBV3-1; DNA: TGTGCCAGCAGCCAAGATCGTGCGACCGGGGAGCTGTTTTTT; CDR3: CASSQDRATGELFF
J: TRBJ2-2; size: many; D: TRBD1; V: TRBV9; DNA: TGTGCCAGCAGCGCCACAGGGGAATTAGGCGGGGAGCTGTTTTTT; CDR3: CASSATGELGGELFF
J: TRBJ2-1; size: few; D: .; V: TRBV18; DNA: TGTGCCAGCTCACCCGGACAGCGCAATGAGCAGTTCTTC; CDR3: CASSPGQRNEQFF
J: TRBJ2-5; size: many; D: TRBD1; V: TRBV5-1; DNA: TGCGCCAGCAGCTCGGGACAGGGGTTAGAGACCCAGTACTTC; CDR3: CASSSGQGLETQYF
J: TRBJ2-1; size: .; D: .; V: TRBV19; DNA: TGTGCCAGTAGTATGACAGTCCGGGGGTGGGTGCATGAGCAGTTCTTC; CDR3: CASSMTVRGWVHEQFF
J: TRBJ1-1; size: .; D: .; V: TRBV19; DNA: TGTGCCAGCCAGATGAACACTGAAGCTTTCTTT; CDR3: CASQMNTEAFF